This TCR beta chain was recovered during a study of shared clonotypes between healthy human individuals. About the research overall: The donor group consisted of two women and a few men, aged 18 to 49. Overall study results and limits: Four donors had around 5.2% of their naive CD4 clonotypes in common.

As regards this clone: Its antigen is still unknown. The same CDR3 is also encoded by other DNA sequences in this sample.

Per the germline V gene, CDR1 is SGHRS and CDR2 is YFSETQ. This CDR3 has 15 residues. V trimming: 4 bases; J trimming: 3 bases; junction bases outside the gene matches: 5. The data were produced by immunoSEQ multiplex PCR, yet TCRdb's version contains in-frame clones alone and is incomplete. The sample yields about 980,000 clones, around 80% seen once. It was into CD45RA+ naive and CD45RA-negative memory subsets that the CD4+ cells were split. The clonotype comes from a man younger than 30 in good health. The V gene is TRBV5-1, the J gene TRBJ2-3; 10 nucleotides agree with TRBD1. The sample was memory CD4+ T cells sorted from blood. Subset of the sample: CD45RA-negative fraction. CDR3 amino acids: CASSRDRGPTDTQYF. The CDR3 bases are TGCGCCAGCAGCCGCGACAGGGGGCCGACAGATACGCAGTATTTT.